A selection of T cell receptor beta chains follows, all from one sample in a study of OX40 agonist ivuxolimab in advanced cancers. Libraries were prepared by immunoSEQ multiplex PCR; TCRdb keeps only in-frame clonotypes and omits some of them. The sample lists almost 70,000 clones, around four fifths occurring once. Material: CD4+ or CD8+ T cells sorted from blood, obtained in a trial of the OX40 agonist ivuxolimab. The source is an adult with an advanced solid tumor such as melanoma, head and neck, liver or kidney cancer. CDR3s include the opening cysteine and the closing phenylalanine or tryptophan. Fields, in order: J gene, V gene, CDR3 protein.

>TRBJ2-5|TRBV27
CASSLSRVEAVRETQYF
>TRBJ2-5|TRBV5-1
CASSLADMGETQYF
>TRBJ2-1|TRBV10-1
CASSESGDPRKQFF
>TRBJ1-1|TRBV5-1
CASSRLGVNTEAFF
>TRBJ2-7|TRBV11-2
CASSQTIAGGPGEQYF
>TRBJ1-3|TRBV13
CASSLTGASSGNTIYF
>TRBJ1-5|TRBV4-1
CASSRTGVWSQPQHF
>TRBJ2-7|TRBV5-1
CASSLRGTSGRDEQYF
>TRBJ2-3|TRBV15
CATSRDGRTSTDTQYF
>TRBJ1-2|TRBV7-2
CASSLGGGAGGYTF
>TRBJ1-4|TRBV5-1
CASSGAQGNEKLFF
>TRBJ2-2|TRBV27
CASSFGAGRTGELFF
>TRBJ1-1|TRBV15
CATSRDWGGEAFF
>TRBJ1-2|TRBV5-1
CASSFGSGGYTF
>TRBJ2-2|TRBV18
CASSSWVDGELFF
>TRBJ2-3|TRBV21-1
CASSKVSGRLTDTQYF
>TRBJ1-5|TRBV5-5
CASSSDLYDFSNQPQHF
>TRBJ1-6|TRBV6-1
CASSGRTDNSPLHF
>TRBJ2-2|TRBV7-6
CASSLLANTGELFF
>TRBJ1-1|TRBV7-2
CASSLGIGKAFF
>TRBJ2-3|TRBV27
CASSLRGGATDTQYF
>TRBJ1-2|TRBV5-4
CASSLDRGYGYTF
>TRBJ1-5|TRBV28
CASNEGGKEHSHF
>TRBJ1-1|TRBV19
CASSRREGTEAFF
>TRBJ2-6|TRBV27
CASSFWSSGGGANVLTF
>TRBJ2-3|TRBV29-1
CSVAWGSGGTDTQYF
>TRBJ1-2|TRBV5-8
CASTGRGSYGYTF
>TRBJ2-4|TRBV7-8
CASSLLEGSNIQYF
>TRBJ1-4|TRBV21-1
CASSKLWWGAKEKLFF
>TRBJ1-2|TRBV10-3
CAISETDNYGYTF
>TRBJ1-4|TRBV5-4
CASSPMTGRGANEKLFF
>TRBJ1-3|TRBV6-5
CASSYSSRENTIYF
>TRBJ2-7|TRBV6-1
CASIAWTGASYEQYF
>TRBJ2-3|TRBV4-2
CASTKGGGGTDTQYF
>TRBJ1-2|TRBV6-1
CASSASGTGDYGYTF
>TRBJ1-1|TRBV4-1
CASSHPNLFRQGKAFF
>TRBJ2-3|TRBV19
CASSQQYTATDTQYF
>TRBJ2-5|TRBV15
CATTGGKTQYF
>TRBJ2-7|TRBV14
CASSQLAGVSYEQYF
>TRBJ2-3|TRBV15
CATSRTRYTQYF
>TRBJ2-3|TRBV18
CASSPVGGSTDTQYF
>TRBJ1-5|TRBV6-5
CASSYGQNSNQPQHF
>TRBJ2-5|TRBV11-2
CASRRDGETQYF
>TRBJ2-1|TRBV4-2
CASSRILAGGGDEQFF
>TRBJ1-3|TRBV19
CASTRTLGSGNTIYF
>TRBJ1-6|TRBV27
CASGRIDNSPLHF
>TRBJ2-1|TRBV30
CAWRPGLAGQGYNEQFF
>TRBJ2-7|TRBV5-1
CASSLARVGDEQYF
>TRBJ2-7|TRBV27
CASSSFTGGYDEQYF
>TRBJ1-2|TRBV18
CASSPSPGGDPYGYTF
>TRBJ1-4|TRBV7-8
CASSLAGGSNEKLFF
>TRBJ2-3|TRBV9
CASSHRGYTDTQYF
>TRBJ1-5|TRBV4-1
CASSQAGRYNQPQHF
>TRBJ1-4|TRBV2
CASTEGTDNEKLFF